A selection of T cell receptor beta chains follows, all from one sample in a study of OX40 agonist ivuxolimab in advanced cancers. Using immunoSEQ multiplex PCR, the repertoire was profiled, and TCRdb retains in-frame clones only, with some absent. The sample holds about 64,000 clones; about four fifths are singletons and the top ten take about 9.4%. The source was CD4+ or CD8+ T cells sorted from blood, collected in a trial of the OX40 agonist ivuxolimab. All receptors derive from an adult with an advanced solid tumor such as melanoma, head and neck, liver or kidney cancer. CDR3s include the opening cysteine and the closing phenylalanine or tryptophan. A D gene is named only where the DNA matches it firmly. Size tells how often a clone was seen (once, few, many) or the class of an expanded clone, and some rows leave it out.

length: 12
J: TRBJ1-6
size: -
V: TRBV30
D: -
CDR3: CAWRDSASPLHF
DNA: TGTGCCTGGAGGGACAGTGCTTCACCCCTCCACTTT

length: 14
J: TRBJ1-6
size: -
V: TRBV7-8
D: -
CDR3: CASSLTAYNSPLHF
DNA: TGTGCCAGCAGCTTGACAGCTTATAATTCACCCCTCCACTTT

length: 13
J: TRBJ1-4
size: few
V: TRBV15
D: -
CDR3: CATSRGQNEKLFF
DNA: TGTGCCACCAGCAGAGGACAGAATGAAAAACTGTTTTTT

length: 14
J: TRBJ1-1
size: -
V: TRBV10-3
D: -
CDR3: CAISGGTQNTEAFF
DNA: TGTGCCATCAGTGGGGGGACACAGAACACTGAAGCTTTCTTT

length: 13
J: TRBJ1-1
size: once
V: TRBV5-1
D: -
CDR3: CASSLGLNTEAFF
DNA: TGCGCCAGCAGCCTGGGACTGAACACTGAAGCTTTCTTT

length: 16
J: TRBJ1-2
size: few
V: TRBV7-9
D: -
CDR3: CASSIRPGHTSDGYTF
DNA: TGTGCCAGCAGCATACGACCGGGACACACTTCGGATGGCTACACCTTC

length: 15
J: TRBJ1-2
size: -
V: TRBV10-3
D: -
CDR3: CAISESSGGAEGYTF
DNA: TGTGCCATCAGTGAGTCGTCGGGGGGGGCGGAAGGCTACACCTTC

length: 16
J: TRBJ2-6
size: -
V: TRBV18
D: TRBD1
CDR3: CASSSGQLAGANVLTF
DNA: TGTGCCAGCTCATCGGGACAGTTGGCTGGGGCCAACGTCCTGACTTTC

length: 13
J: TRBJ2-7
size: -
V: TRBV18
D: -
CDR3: CASTRQRSYEQYF
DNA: TGTGCCAGCACCCGACAGCGCTCCTACGAGCAGTACTTC

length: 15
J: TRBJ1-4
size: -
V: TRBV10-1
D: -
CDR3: CASSDGGGPNEKLFF
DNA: TGCGCCAGCAGTGATGGGGGGGGGCCTAATGAAAAACTGTTTTTT

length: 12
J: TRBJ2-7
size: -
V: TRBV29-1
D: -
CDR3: CSVDDSAYEQYF
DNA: TGCAGCGTGGACGACAGCGCCTACGAGCAGTACTTC

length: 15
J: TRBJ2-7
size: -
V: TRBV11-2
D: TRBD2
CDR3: CASSIRTSGDYEQYF
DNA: TGTGCCAGCAGCATACGGACTAGCGGAGACTACGAGCAGTACTTC

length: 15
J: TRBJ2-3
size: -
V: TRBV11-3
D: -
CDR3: CASSSVAAGGDTQYF
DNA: TGTGCCAGCAGCTCCGTAGCGGCCGGTGGGGATACGCAGTATTTT

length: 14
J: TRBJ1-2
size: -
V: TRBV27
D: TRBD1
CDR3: CASSYRGANYGYTF
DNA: TGTGCCAGCAGTTACAGGGGCGCTAACTATGGCTACACCTTC

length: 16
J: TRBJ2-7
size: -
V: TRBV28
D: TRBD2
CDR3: CASRMATSGRLYEQYF
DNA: TGTGCCAGCAGGATGGCGACTAGCGGACGACTGTACGAGCAGTACTTC

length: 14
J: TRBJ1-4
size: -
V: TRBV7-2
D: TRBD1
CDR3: CASSFQGGNEKLFF
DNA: TGTGCCAGCAGCTTTCAGGGGGGTAATGAAAAACTGTTTTTT

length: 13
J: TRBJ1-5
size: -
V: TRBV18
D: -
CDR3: CASSTDSNQPQHF
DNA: TGTGCCAGCTCAACTGATAGCAATCAGCCCCAGCATTTT

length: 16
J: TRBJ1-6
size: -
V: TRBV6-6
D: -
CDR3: CASSYYRSSYNSPLHF
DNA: TGTGCCAGCAGTTATTACAGGAGCTCCTATAATTCACCCCTCCACTTT

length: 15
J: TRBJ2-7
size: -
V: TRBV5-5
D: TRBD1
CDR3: CASTLAPTGSYEQYF
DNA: TGTGCCAGCACCTTGGCTCCGACAGGGAGCTACGAGCAGTACTTC

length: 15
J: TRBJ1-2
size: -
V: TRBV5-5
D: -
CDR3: CASSLGGGSNYGYTF
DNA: TGTGCCAGCAGCTTGGGCGGGGGTTCAAACTATGGCTACACCTTC

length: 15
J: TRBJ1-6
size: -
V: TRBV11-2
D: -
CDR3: CASSFGVEYNSPLHF
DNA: TGTGCCAGCAGCTTCGGGGTTGAATATAATTCACCCCTCCACTTT

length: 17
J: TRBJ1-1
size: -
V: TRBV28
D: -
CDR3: CASSLLPGGGAETEAFF
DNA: TGTGCCAGCAGTTTACTACCGGGGGGAGGGGCGGAAACTGAAGCTTTCTTT

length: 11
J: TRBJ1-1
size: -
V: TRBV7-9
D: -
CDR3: CASRRGTEAFF
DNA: TGTGCCAGCAGGAGAGGCACTGAAGCTTTCTTT

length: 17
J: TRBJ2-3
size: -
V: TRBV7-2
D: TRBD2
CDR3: CASSLRRISGGPDTQYF
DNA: TGTGCCAGCAGCTTAAGGAGAATATCGGGAGGGCCAGATACGCAGTATTTT

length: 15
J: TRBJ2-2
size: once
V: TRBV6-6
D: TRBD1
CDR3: CASSRTGLDTGELFF
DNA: TGTGCCAGCAGCCGGACAGGGCTGGACACCGGGGAGCTGTTTTTT

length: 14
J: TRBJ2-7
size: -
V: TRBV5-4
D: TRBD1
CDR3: CASSTQGPSYEQYF
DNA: TGTGCCAGCAGTACACAGGGGCCATCCTACGAGCAGTACTTC

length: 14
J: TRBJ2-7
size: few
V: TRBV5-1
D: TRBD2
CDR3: CASSFAGAGYEQYF
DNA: TGCGCCAGCAGCTTTGCGGGAGCCGGGTACGAGCAGTACTTC

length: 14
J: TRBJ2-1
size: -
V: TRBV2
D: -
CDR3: CASTGTLLYNEQFF
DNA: TGTGCCAGCACTGGGACTCTACTCTACAATGAGCAGTTCTTC

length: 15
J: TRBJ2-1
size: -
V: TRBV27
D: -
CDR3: CASSSAGYPYNEQFF
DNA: TGTGCCAGCAGTTCCGCGGGGTACCCCTACAATGAGCAGTTCTTC

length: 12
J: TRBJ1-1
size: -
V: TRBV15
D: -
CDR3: CATSVLNTEAFF
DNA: TGTGCCACCAGCGTCCTGAACACTGAAGCTTTCTTT

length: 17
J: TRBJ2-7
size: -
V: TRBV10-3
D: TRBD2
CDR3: CAISAGLAGDSSYEQYF
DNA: TGTGCCATCAGTGCCGGACTAGCGGGTGACTCTTCCTACGAGCAGTACTTC

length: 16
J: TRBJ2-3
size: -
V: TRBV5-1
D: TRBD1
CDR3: CASSLGQGISLDTQYF
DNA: TGCGCCAGCAGTTTGGGACAGGGCATCAGTCTAGATACGCAGTATTTT

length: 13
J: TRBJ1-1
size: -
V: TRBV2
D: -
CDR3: CASRGLGNTEAFF
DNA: TGTGCCAGCAGGGGGCTAGGGAACACTGAAGCTTTCTTT

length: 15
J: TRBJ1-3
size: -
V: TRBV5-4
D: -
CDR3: CASSYETGSGNTIYF
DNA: TGTGCCAGCAGCTACGAAACAGGTTCTGGAAACACCATATATTTT

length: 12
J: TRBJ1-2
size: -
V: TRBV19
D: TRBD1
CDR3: CASRDRPLGYTF
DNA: TGTGCCAGTAGGGACAGGCCTCTGGGCTACACCTTC

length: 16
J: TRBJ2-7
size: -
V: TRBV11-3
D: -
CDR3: CASSLESVGARYEQYF
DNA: TGTGCCAGCAGCCTGGAGTCCGTGGGGGCAAGGTACGAGCAGTACTTC

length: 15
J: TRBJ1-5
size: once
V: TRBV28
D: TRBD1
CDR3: CASSPTGTGAQPQHF
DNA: TGTGCCAGCAGTCCCACCGGGACAGGGGCACAGCCCCAGCATTTT

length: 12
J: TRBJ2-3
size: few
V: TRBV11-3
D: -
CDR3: CASSLLADTQYF
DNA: TGTGCCAGCAGCCTTCTCGCAGATACGCAGTATTTT

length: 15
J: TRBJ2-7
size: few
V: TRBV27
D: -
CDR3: CASSAQALGGYEQYF
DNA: TGTGCCAGCAGTGCCCAGGCGCTGGGCGGCTACGAGCAGTACTTC

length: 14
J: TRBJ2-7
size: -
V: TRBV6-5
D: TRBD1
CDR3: CASRRTGGPFEQYF
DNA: TGTGCCAGCAGGCGGACAGGGGGGCCCTTCGAGCAGTACTTC

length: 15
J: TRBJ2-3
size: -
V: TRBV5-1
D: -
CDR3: CASSFGTGGTDTQYF
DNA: TGCGCCAGCAGCTTCGGTACTGGAGGGACAGATACGCAGTATTTT

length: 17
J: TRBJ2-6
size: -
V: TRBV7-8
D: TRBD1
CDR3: CASKKGQVGSGANVLTF
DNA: TGTGCCAGCAAGAAGGGACAGGTGGGCTCTGGGGCCAACGTCCTGACTTTC

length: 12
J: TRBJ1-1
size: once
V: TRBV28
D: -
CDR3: CASSLARVAAFF
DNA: TGTGCCAGCAGTTTGGCTAGGGTGGCAGCTTTCTTT

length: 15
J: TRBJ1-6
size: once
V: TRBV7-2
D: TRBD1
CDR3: CASSFQGAGNSPLHF
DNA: TGTGCCAGCAGCTTCCAGGGGGCGGGTAATTCACCCCTCCACTTT

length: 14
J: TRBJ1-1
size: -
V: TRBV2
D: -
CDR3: CASNRRGMNTEAFF
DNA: TGTGCCAGCAACCGAAGAGGGATGAACACTGAAGCTTTCTTT

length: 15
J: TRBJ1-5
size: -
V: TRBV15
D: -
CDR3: CATSRDARDDQPQHF
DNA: TGTGCCACCAGCAGAGATGCCAGGGACGATCAGCCCCAGCATTTT

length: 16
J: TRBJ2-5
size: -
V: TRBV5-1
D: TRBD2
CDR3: CASSLSGGRTQETQYF
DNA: TGCGCCAGCAGCTTGAGTGGCGGGAGGACTCAAGAGACCCAGTACTTC

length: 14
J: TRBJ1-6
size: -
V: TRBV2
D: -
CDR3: CASSSRETNSPLHF
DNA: TGTGCCAGCAGCTCCAGGGAAACTAATTCACCCCTCCACTTT

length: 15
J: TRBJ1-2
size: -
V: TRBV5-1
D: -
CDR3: CTSSPATGDRYGYTF
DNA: TGCACCAGCAGCCCTGCGACAGGCGATCGCTATGGCTACACCTTC

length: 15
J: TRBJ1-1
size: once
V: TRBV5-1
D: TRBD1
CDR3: CASSWRQGRGTEAFF
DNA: TGCGCCAGCAGCTGGCGACAGGGAAGGGGCACTGAAGCTTTCTTT

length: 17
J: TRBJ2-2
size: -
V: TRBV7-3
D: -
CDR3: CASSPPRTASNTGELFF
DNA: TGTGCCAGCAGCCCTCCCCGGACAGCTTCGAACACCGGGGAGCTGTTTTTT

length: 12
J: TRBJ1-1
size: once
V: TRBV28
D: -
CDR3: CAATAPRGAAFF
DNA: TGTGCCGCCACTGCACCCCGGGGGGCGGCTTTCTTT

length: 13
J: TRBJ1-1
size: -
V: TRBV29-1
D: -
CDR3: CSVEQGGDTEAFF
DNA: TGCAGCGTTGAACAGGGAGGAGACACTGAAGCTTTCTTT

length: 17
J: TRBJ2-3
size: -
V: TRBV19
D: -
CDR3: CASSIGRGHRSTDTQYF
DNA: TGTGCCAGTAGTATAGGACGGGGCCACCGAAGCACAGATACGCAGTATTTT

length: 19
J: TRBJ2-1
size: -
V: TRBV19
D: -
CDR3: CASSIDLSPAAPSYNEQFF
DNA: TGTGCCAGTAGTATAGATCTATCCCCAGCAGCGCCTAGCTACAATGAGCAGTTCTTC

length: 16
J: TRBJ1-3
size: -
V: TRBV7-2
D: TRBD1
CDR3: CASSLADRVVGNTIYF
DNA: TGTGCCAGCAGCTTAGCTGACAGGGTGGTTGGAAACACCATATATTTT

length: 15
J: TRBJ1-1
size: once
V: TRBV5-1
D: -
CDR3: CASSSTGFENTEAFF
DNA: TGCGCCAGCAGCTCGACAGGTTTCGAAAACACTGAAGCTTTCTTT

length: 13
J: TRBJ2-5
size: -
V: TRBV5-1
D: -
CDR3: CASSLRGQETQYF
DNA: TGCGCCAGCAGCTTGCGGGGCCAAGAGACCCAGTACTTC

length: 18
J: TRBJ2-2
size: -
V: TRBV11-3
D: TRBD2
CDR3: CASSPTGGGSAGAGELFF
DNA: TGTGCCAGCAGCCCTACCGGAGGCGGGAGCGCGGGCGCCGGGGAGCTGTTTTTT